The sequence of this T cell receptor beta chain was determined in a study of OX40 agonist ivuxolimab in advanced cancers. Findings of the study overall: Blood T cells, both CD4+ and CD8+, expanded clonally by week 6 at 0.1 to 3.0 mg/kg.

The V end was cut by 9 bases, the J end by 9 bases, with 18 bases between. Germline CDR1 is LNHDA and CDR2 is SQIVND (reference sequence). The CDR3 has 13 residues. As concerns this clone: The antigen is not known.

Systemic immunosuppression or a history of autoimmune disease excluded patients. Sequenced by immunoSEQ multiplex PCR; TCRdb stores in-frame clones only, minus some. The profile covers some 73,000 clones, with 75% to 90% appearing a single time and approximately 11% taken by the ten largest. Source: CD4+ or CD8+ T cells sorted from blood, taken in a trial of the OX40 agonist ivuxolimab. This sequence joins TRBV19 and TRBJ2-1; maybe TRBD1 (6 bases). This sequence was found in an adult with an advanced solid tumor such as melanoma, head and neck, liver or kidney cancer. The DNA of the CDR3 is TGTGCCAGCAGGGGATTGGGGGCGGGTGAGCAGTTCTTC. Translating gives CASRGLGAGEQFF.